The clone carrying this T cell receptor beta chain came up once. Its antigen is unknown. The junction and the germline gene differ at one end; a read error may be behind it. This record comes from a study of regulatory T cells in long-lasting Graves disease. Whole-study context: Persistent Graves' disease meant over 5 years of antithyroid drugs with positive TSH receptor antibodies. Study results and limitations: The study found lower TCR diversity in persistent Graves' patients than in newly diagnosed ones.

Investigators prepared the TCR beta libraries by applying iRepertoire HTBI primers and Arm-PCR of CDR3 regions. Each CDR3 protein is one row after TCRdb ran MiXCR on the multiplex PCR reads. The table records roughly 400,000 distinct CDR3 sequences, around 20% of them present only once. Time point specified: persistent/refractory GD, antithyroid drugs over 5 years with positive TRAb. PBMC RNA served as the TCR library source. The specimen was peripheral blood mononuclear cells (PBMCs), collected when the disease was refractory, from a patient treated with antithyroid drugs. The sequence was obtained from a female donor with Graves disease.

Here the CDR3 DNA reads TGTGCCGGCAGTTACTCGGGGCGGGAGGTTAAAGAGACCCAGTACTTC. Translated, it gives CAGSYSGREVKETQYF. V and J are TRBV6-2 or TRBV6-3 and TRBJ2-5; the match to TRBD2 covers 8 bases. The CDR3 contains 16 residues. Germline V gives CDR1 MNHEY, CDR2 SVGEGT.